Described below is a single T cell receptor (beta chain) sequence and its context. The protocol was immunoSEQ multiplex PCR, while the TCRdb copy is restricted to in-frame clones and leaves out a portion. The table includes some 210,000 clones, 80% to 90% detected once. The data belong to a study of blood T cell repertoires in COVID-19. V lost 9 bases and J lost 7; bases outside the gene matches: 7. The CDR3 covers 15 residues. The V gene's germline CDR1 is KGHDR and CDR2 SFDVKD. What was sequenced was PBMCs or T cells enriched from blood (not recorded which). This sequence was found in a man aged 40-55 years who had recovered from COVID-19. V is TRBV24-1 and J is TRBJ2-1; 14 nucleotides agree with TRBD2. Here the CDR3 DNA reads TGTGCCACCGGCGGACTAGCGGGAGGCGGAAATGAGCAGTTCTTC. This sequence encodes CATGGLAGGGNEQFF.